This record covers a single TCR beta chain. Data came from immunoSEQ multiplex PCR; TCRdb stores just in-frame clones and leaves some out. The sample records more than 55,000 clones, approximately 90% being singletons. The sample is drawn from a study of blood T cell repertoires in COVID-19. Study as a whole: There were acute and convalescent COVID-19 samples, and they came from the United States, Italy and Spain.

The source of this sequence is a human donor with active COVID-19. The donor label of this sample is uncertain. The sample was peripheral blood.

The CDR3 is CASALGQGSSGELFF. The CDR3 nucleotides read TGTGCCAGCGCTCTTGGACAGGGAAGTTCCGGGGAGCTGTTTTTT. The rearrangement joins TRBV7-6 to TRBJ2-2, with 8 bases fitting TRBD1. Germline-derived CDR1 and CDR2 are SGHVS and FNYEAQ. V dropped 8 bases and J dropped 6; count of bases not matched to a gene: 11. The length of the CDR3 is 15 residues.